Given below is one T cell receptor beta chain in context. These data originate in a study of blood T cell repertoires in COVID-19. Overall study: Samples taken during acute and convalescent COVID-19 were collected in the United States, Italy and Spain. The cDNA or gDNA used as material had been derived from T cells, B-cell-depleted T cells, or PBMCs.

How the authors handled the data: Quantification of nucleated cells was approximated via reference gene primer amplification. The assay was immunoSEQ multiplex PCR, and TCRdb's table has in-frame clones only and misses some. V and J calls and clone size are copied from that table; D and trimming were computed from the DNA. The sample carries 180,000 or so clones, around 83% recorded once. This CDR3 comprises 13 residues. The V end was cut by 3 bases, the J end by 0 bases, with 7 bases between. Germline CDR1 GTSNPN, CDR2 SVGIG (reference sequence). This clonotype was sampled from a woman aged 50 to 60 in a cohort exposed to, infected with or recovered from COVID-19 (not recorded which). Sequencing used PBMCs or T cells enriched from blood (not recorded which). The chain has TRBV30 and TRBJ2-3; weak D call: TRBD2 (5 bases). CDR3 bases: TGTGCCTGGAGCGGGATTAGCACAGATACGCAGTATTTT. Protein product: CAWSGISTDTQYF.